This TCR beta chain was identified during a study of T cells in Graves' hyperthyroidism and ophthalmopathy. These patients, aged 18 to 65, had recently diagnosed hyperthyroidism lasting under 2 months. Patients showing uncontrolled infection, other autoimmune disease, pregnancy or lactation were ineligible. On the basis of clinical symptoms, serum thyroxine and TRAb, thyroid ultrasound and orbital computed tomography, diagnoses were made. PBMCs were sourced from roughly 9.3 ml fresh peripheral blood. Authors of the study amplified TCR beta CDR3 regions from RNA transcripts. The HTBI primer set served for first-round RT-PCR of the TCR CDR3. TCRdb recomputed calls from the multiplex PCR reads with MiXCR, one row per CDR3 protein. The sample lists some 500,000 distinct CDR3 sequences, roughly 14% occurring once. The specimen was blood. The sequence came from a young woman with Graves' hyperthyroidism.

CDR3 amino acids: CASSPNPRTGGVSNGYTF. The DNA for the CDR3 is TGTGCCAGCAGCCCAAACCCTCGAACAGGGGGTGTTTCGAATGGCTACACCTTC. This chain uses TRBV9 with TRBJ1-2; 8 bases are shared with TRBD1. Trimming took 4 bases from V and 6 from J; bases not matched to a gene: 20. The germline CDR1 and CDR2 sequences are SGDLS and YYNGEE. The CDR3 is 18 residues long.